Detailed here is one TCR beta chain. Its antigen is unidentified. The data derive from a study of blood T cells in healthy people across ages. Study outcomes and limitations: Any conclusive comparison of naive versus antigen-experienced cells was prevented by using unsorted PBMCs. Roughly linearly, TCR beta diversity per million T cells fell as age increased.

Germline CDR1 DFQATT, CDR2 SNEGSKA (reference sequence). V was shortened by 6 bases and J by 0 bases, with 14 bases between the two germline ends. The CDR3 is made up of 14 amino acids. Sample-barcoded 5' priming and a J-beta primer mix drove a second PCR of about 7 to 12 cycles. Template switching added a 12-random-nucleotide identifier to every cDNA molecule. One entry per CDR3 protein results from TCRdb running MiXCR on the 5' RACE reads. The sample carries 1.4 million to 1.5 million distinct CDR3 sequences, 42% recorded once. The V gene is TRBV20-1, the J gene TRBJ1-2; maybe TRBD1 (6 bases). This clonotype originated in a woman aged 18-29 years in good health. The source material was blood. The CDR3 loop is CSAPTGLANYGYTF. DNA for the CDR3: TGCAGTGCCCCAACAGGGCTGGCTAACTATGGCTACACCTTC.